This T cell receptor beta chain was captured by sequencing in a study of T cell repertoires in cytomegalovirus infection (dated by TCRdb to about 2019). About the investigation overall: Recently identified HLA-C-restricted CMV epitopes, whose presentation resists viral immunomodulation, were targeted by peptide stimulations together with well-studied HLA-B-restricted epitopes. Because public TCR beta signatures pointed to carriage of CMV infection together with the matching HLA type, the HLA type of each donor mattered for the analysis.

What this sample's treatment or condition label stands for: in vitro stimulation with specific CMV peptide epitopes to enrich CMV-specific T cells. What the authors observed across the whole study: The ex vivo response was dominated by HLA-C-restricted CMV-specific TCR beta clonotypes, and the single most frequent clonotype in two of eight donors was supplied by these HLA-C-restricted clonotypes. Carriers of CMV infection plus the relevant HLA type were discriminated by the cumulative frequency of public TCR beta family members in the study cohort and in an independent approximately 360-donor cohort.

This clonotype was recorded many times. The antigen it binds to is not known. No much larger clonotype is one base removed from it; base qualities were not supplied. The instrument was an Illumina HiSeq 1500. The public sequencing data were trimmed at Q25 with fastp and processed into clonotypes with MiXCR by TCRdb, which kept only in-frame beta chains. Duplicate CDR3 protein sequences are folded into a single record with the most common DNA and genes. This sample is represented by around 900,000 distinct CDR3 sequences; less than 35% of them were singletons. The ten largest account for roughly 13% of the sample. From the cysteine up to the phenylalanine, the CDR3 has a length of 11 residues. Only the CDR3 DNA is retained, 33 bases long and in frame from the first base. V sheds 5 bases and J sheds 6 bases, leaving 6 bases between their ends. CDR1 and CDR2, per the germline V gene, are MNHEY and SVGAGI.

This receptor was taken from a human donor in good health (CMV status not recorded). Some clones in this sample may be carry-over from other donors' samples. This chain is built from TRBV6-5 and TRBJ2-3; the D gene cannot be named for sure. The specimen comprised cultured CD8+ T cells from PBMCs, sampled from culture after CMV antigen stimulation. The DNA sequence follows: TGTGCCAGCAGTGCCGCCGATACGCAGTATTTT. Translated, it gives CASSAADTQYF.